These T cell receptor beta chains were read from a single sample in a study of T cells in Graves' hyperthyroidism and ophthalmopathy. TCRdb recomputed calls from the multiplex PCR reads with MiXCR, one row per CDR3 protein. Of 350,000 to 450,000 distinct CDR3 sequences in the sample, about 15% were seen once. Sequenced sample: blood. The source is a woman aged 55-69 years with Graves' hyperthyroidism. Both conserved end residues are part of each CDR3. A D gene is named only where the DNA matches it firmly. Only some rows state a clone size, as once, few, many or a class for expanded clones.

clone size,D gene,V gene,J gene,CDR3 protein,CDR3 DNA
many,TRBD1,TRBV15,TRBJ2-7,CATSRRTGDYEQYF,TGTGCCACCAGCAGAAGGACAGGGGACTACGAGCAGTACTTC
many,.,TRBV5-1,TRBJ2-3,CASSLAPGGSTDTQYF,TGCGCCAGCAGCTTGGCCCCAGGAGGGAGCACAGATACGCAGTATTTT
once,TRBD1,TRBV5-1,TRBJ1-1,CASSLVGTGGEEAFF,TGCGCCAGCAGCTTGGTCGGGACAGGGGGCGAGGAAGCTTTCTTT
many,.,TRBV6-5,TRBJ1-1,CASSYSNKGRNTEAFF,TGTGCCAGCAGTTACTCGAATAAGGGAAGGAACACTGAAGCTTTCTTT
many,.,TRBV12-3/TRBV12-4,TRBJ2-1,CASRHSSYNEQFF,TGTGCCAGCAGGCACAGCAGCTACAATGAGCAGTTCTTC
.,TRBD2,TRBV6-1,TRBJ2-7,CASSPLAGEVHGQYF,TGTGCCAGCAGCCCACTAGCGGGGGAAGTCCACGGGCAGTACTTC
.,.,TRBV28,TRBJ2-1,CASSLSLNEQFF,TGTGCCAGCAGTTTGAGCCTCAATGAGCAGTTCTTC
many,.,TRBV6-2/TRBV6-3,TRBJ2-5,CASSTISDQYF,TGTGCCAGCAGTACAATCTCAGACCAGTACTTC
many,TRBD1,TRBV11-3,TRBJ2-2,CASSGDRWTGELFF,TGTGCCAGCAGCGGGGACAGGTGGACCGGGGAGCTGTTTTTT
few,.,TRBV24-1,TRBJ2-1,CATSDLGSNEQFF,TGTGCCACCAGTGATTTAGGAAGCAATGAGCAGTTCTTC
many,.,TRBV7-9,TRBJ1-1,CASSLVGSGLSQRTFF,TGTGCCAGCAGCTTAGTGGGCTCCGGCCTTTCCCAACGAACTTTCTTT
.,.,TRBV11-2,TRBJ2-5,CASSLGGPAETQYF,TGTGCCAGCAGCTTAGGAGGGCCGGCGGAGACCCAGTACTTC
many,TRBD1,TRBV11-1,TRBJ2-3,CASRPPTGITDTQYF,TGTGCCAGCAGACCCCCGACAGGGATCACAGATACGCAGTATTTT
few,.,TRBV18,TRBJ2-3,CASSRRSPSTDTQYF,TGTGCCAGCTCACGCCGGAGCCCCAGCACAGATACGCAGTATTTT
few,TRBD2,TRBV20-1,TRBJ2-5,CSARKGLAGRETQYF,TGCAGTGCTAGAAAGGGACTAGCGGGAAGGGAGACCCAGTACTTC
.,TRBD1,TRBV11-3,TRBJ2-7,CASSLEFPGTGIGEQYF,TGTGCCAGCAGCTTAGAATTCCCCGGGACAGGGATTGGCGAGCAGTACTTC